Listed here are 17 T cell receptor beta chains from one sample, sequenced in a study of memory CD4+ T cells and cytomegalovirus serostatus. Single viable CD3+CD4+CD8-CD45RO+ cells were sorted as the memory CD4+ T cells. The assay was immunoSEQ multiplex PCR, and TCRdb's table has in-frame clones only and misses some. The repertoire holds some 87,000 clones, with about 80% as singletons. Sequencing was done on a sample of memory CD4+ T cells from blood. Source of these receptors: an adult in good health and CMV-seropositive.

The chain links TRBV19 to TRBJ1-1; 8 bases align to TRBD1. Germline CDR1 reads LNHDA; CDR2 reads SQIVND (reference sequence). This CDR3 comprises 14 residues. J gave up 7 bases and V 5 bases, and 9 bases lay outside the gene matches. The CDR3 DNA is TGTGCCAGTAGTCCTAGACAGGGGAACGATGAAGCTTTCTTT. Its translation is CASSPRQGNDEAFF.

This clone occurred once. CDR3 DNA: TGTGCCAGCTCCTTCGGGGGGGCGGGAGGAGAGACCCAGTACTTC. Translation: CASSFGGAGGETQYF. The rearrangement uses TRBV28 and TRBJ2-5; 8 bases line up with TRBD2. Looked up from germline, CDR1 is MDHEN and CDR2 is SYDVKM. The CDR3 length is 15 residues. J was trimmed by 4 bases and V by 8 bases; bases with no gene match: 12.

This sequence joins TRBV7-3 and TRBJ2-1; D not certain. The germline V gene has CDR1 SGHTA and CDR2 FQGTGA. The CDR3 runs 14 residues. V gave up 0 bases and J gave up 6 bases, with 9 bases separating them. The chain's CDR3 is CASSLTGTSNEQFF. CDR3 in DNA: TGTGCCAGCAGCTTAACCGGAACCAGCAATGAGCAGTTCTTC.

About this clone itself: One junction end does not reproduce the germline sequence, and a read error may be involved. The genes are TRBV10-3 and TRBJ2-2, with no clear D. CDR3 length equals 13 residues. The germline CDR1 and CDR2 sequences are ENHRY and SYGVKD. The CDR3 loop is CASSDRGTGELFF. DNA of the CDR3: TGTGCCAGCAGTGATCGAGGCACCGGGGAGCTGTTTTTT.

This clone has a single count. The chain couples TRBV7-5 to TRBJ2-7; the table gives TRBD2 as D, unverified against the DNA. TRBV7-5 is reported as a pseudogene. The CDR3 totals 15 residues. In DNA form, the CDR3 reads TGTGTCAGAAGCTTAGTAGGCGGGAGGAACTACGAGCAGTACTTC. As protein: CVRSLVGGRNYEQYF.

This clone was counted only a few times. The J gene is TRBJ2-4, the V gene TRBV7-9, with 7 bases aligning to TRBD1. The ends lost 2 bases at V and 6 bases at J; junction bases unmatched: 4. The CDR3 totals 14 residues. CDR1 and CDR2 from the germline V gene are SEHNR and FQNEAQ (reference sequence). The CDR3 protein is CASSLLQGPNIQYF. The CDR3 DNA reads as TGTGCCAGCAGCTTATTACAGGGGCCAAACATTCAGTACTTC.

The chain joins TRBV2 to TRBJ1-2, with D tentatively TRBD1 (5 bases). The V end lost 7 bases, the J end lost 8 bases, and 17 bases lay between the germline ends. The germline V gene encodes CDR1 SNHLY and CDR2 FYNNEI. This CDR3 is 13 amino acids long. CDR3 in amino acids: CASMEGRDDGYTF. Written as DNA, the CDR3 is TGTGCCAGCATGGAGGGCAGGGATGACGGCTACACCTTC.

This rearrangement joins TRBV10-2 to TRBJ1-1; 10 nucleotides line up with TRBD1. Losses at the gene ends were 7 bases for V and 6 bases for J; bases not matched to a gene: 5. The CDR3 has 13 amino acids. CDR1 is WSHSY, CDR2 SAAADI, per germline. This chain's CDR3 is CASTWDRGSEAFF. As DNA, the CDR3 is TGCGCCAGCACTTGGGACAGGGGTTCTGAAGCTTTCTTT.

This chain connects TRBV29-1 to TRBJ2-2; D is uncertain. The CDR3 runs to 12 residues. The ends were cut back, 6 bases at V and 2 bases at J, with 7 bases in the middle. Germline V gene lookup returns CDR1 SQVTM and CDR2 ANQGSEA. The CDR3 protein is CSVHFNTGELFF. CDR3 sequence (DNA): TGCAGCGTGCATTTCAACACCGGGGAGCTGTTTTTT.

The genes are TRBV6-9 and TRBJ2-1; no reliable D call. This CDR3 is built from 13 residues. Germline V gene lookup returns CDR1 MNHGY and CDR2 SVAAGI. The V end was cut by 6 bases, the J end by 4 bases, with 10 bases between. This chain's CDR3 is CASSGVFYNEQFF. The CDR3 DNA sequence: TGTGCCAGCAGCGGCGTGTTTTACAATGAGCAGTTCTTC.

This clone was found once. The chain links TRBV7-9 to TRBJ2-3; D is unclear. Germline lookup yields CDR1 SEHNR and CDR2 FQNEAQ (reference sequence). V gave up 5 bases and J gave up 2 bases, with 8 bases separating them. CDR3 length: 13 amino acids. CDR3 amino acids: CASSRVATDTQYF. For the CDR3, the DNA is TGTGCCAGCAGCCGAGTGGCCACAGATACGCAGTATTTT.

This chain joins TRBV5-6 and TRBJ1-3, with D tentatively TRBD1 (6 bases). The germline V gene encodes CDR1 SGHDT and CDR2 YYEEEE. V was pared by 3 bases and J by 0 bases, with 10 bases between. The CDR3 is 15 residues long. The CDR3 spells CASSSAGVSGNTIYF. The CDR3 nucleotides are TGTGCCAGCAGCTCCGCAGGGGTCTCTGGAAACACCATATATTTT.

This clone was picked up one time. The V gene is TRBV2, the J gene TRBJ1-5; D is perhaps TRBD1 (6 bases). The CDR3 is made up of 15 amino acids. Trimming removed 7 bases from V and 0 bases from J, with 13 bases in between. CDR1 and CDR2 (germline): SNHLY, FYNNEI. The CDR3 sequence: CASTWTANSNQPQHF. Written as DNA, the CDR3 is TGTGCCAGCACCTGGACAGCAAATAGCAATCAGCCCCAGCATTTT.

This chain links TRBV7-2 with TRBJ2-5; a possible D gene is TRBD1 (5 bases). The V end lost 2 bases, the J end lost 5 bases, and 15 bases lay between the germline ends. The CDR3 covers 15 residues. The germline gives CDR1 SGHTA, CDR2 FQGNSA. The CDR3 reads CASSLYRSPGETQYF. The CDR3 DNA reads TGTGCCAGCAGCTTATATAGGTCCCCAGGGGAGACCCAGTACTTC.

This clone came up a few times. The chain couples TRBV28 to TRBJ1-4, with 8 nucleotides matching TRBD1. The CDR3 loop spans 16 amino acids. Trimming removed 3 bases from V and 3 bases from J; junction bases left unmatched: 6. Germline V CDR1 and CDR2: MDHEN, SYDVKM. DNA of the CDR3: TGTGCCAGCAGTTTGAGGACAGGGAGGGCTAATGAAAAACTGTTTTTT. It translates to CASSLRTGRANEKLFF.

This chain uses TRBV5-1 with TRBJ2-1, with 9 bases fitting TRBD1. The CDR3 is made up of 15 amino acids. With V trimmed by 5 bases and J by 2 bases, 5 bases remained unmatched. The V gene's germline CDR1 is SGHRS and CDR2 YFSETQ. Here the CDR3 DNA reads TGCGCCAGCAGGCCGACAGGGGGGGCCTACAATGAGCAGTTCTTC. It yields the protein CASRPTGGAYNEQFF.

V gene TRBV19 combines with J gene TRBJ2-3; D call uncertain. The length of the CDR3 is 13 residues. Trimming removed 5 bases from V and 5 bases from J, with 11 bases in between. CDR1 and CDR2 from the germline V gene are LNHDA and SQIVND (reference sequence). CDR3 sequence (DNA): TGTGCCAGTAGTCCCACCCGAGGAGATACGCAGTATTTT. It codes for CASSPTRGDTQYF. Full variable domain (rest looked up from reference TRBV19 and TRBJ2-3): DGGITQSPKYLFRKEGQNVTLSCEQNLNHDAMYWYRQDPGQGLRLIYYSQIVNDFQKGDIAEGYSVSREKKESFPLTVTSAQKNPTAFYLCASSPTRGDTQYFGPGTRLTVL.